This entry concerns a single TCR beta chain. The time point: cycle 4 day 1 (C4D1), after 5 to 7 weeks of nivolumab. Relapses following autologous stem cell transplantation were seen in all patients, with brentuximab vedotin exposure varying. These data originate in a study of PD-1 blockade in classical Hodgkin lymphoma. Measured with immunoSEQ multiplex PCR; TCRdb has only the in-frame clones, and not every one. Of under 25,000 clones in the sample, more than 75% were seen once. Germline-derived CDR1 and CDR2 are MNHNS and SASEGT. J lost 2 bases, V lost 8 bases, and 7 bases had no gene match. The CDR3 is 14 residues long.

The J gene is TRBJ2-3, the V gene TRBV6-1; 7 nucleotides align to TRBD2. The receptor was isolated from a human donor with classical Hodgkin lymphoma. The sample was peripheral blood mononuclear cells (PBMCs), taken before the fourth cycle of nivolumab. CDR3 protein: CASGRVLNTDTQYF. CDR3 nucleotide sequence: TGTGCCAGCGGGAGGGTGCTGAACACAGATACGCAGTATTTT.